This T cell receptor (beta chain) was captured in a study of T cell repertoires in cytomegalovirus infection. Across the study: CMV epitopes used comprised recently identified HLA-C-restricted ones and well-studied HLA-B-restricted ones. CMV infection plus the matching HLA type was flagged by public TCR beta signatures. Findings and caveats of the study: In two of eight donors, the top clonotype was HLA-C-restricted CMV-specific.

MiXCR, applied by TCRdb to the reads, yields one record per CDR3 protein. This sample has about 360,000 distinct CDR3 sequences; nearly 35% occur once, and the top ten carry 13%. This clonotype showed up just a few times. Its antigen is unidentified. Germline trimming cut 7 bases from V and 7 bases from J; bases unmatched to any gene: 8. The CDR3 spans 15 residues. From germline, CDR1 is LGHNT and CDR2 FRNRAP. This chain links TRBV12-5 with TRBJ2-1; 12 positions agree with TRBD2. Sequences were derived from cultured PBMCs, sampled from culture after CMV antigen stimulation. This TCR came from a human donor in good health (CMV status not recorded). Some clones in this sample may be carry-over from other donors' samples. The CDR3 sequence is CASAFGTSGPNEQFF. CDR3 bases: TGTGCTAGTGCCTTTGGGACTAGCGGGCCAAATGAGCAGTTCTTC.